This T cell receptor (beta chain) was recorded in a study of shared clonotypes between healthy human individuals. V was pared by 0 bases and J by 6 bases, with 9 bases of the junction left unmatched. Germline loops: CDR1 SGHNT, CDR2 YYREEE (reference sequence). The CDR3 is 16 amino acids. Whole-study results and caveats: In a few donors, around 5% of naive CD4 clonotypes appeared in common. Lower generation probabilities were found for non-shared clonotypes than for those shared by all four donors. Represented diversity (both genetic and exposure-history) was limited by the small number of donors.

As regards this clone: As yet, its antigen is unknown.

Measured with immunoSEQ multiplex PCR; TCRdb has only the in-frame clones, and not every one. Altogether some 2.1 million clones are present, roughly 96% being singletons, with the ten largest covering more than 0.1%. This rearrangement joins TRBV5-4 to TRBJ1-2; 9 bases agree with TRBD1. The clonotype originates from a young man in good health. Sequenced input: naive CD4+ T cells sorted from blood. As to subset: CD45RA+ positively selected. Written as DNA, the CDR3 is TGTGCCAGCAGCTTGGATACAGGGGGCGCAGGGCATGGCTACACCTTC. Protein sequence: CASSLDTGGAGHGYTF.